Listed here are 32 T cell receptor beta chains from one sample, sequenced in a study of T cell responses to AZD1222 COVID-19 vaccine. TCRdb keeps only in-frame clones here, not all; method: immunoSEQ multiplex PCR. Of about 140,000 clones listed, approximately 89% are singletons. The sample in question was peripheral blood, obtained on day 0 of AZD1222 vaccination. These receptors all come from an adult in good health.

The chain is built from TRBV6-5 and TRBJ1-2; 10 bases fit TRBD1. The CDR3 is 14 residues long. The V gene end was trimmed by 6 bases and the J gene end by 8 bases; junction bases not matched to a gene: 9. The germline gives CDR1 MNHEY, CDR2 SVGAGI. The CDR3 here is CASRTPGQGQGYTF. The CDR3 DNA reads as TGTGCCAGCAGGACACCGGGACAGGGGCAGGGCTACACCTTC.

The gene calls are TRBV2 and TRBJ1-1; TRBD1 is a possible D gene (5 bases). The V end was cut by 6 bases, the J end by 1 base, with 9 bases between. The CDR3 runs to 13 residues. Germline-derived CDR1 and CDR2 are SNHLY and FYNNEI. Here the CDR3 reads CASRDTANTEAFF. In DNA, the CDR3 is TGTGCCAGCAGGGACACAGCGAACACTGAAGCTTTCTTT.

The rearrangement uses TRBV27 and TRBJ1-1; tentative D call: TRBD1 (6 bases). V was shortened by 0 bases and J by 3 bases, with 11 bases between the two germline ends. Germline assignment: CDR1 MNHEY and CDR2 SMNVEV (reference sequence). The CDR3 is 15 amino acids. The CDR3 DNA is TGTGCCAGCAGTTTATCAGCGGGGGCTTACACTGAAGCTTTCTTT. It specifies CASSLSAGAYTEAFF.

V gene TRBV6-2 or TRBV6-3 combines with J gene TRBJ1-2; D ambiguous. The germline V gene has CDR1 MNHEY and CDR2 SVGEGT. V dropped 2 bases and J dropped 0 bases, with 4 bases sitting between them. CDR3 length: 13 amino acids. Written as DNA, the CDR3 is TGTGCCAGCAGTTACGGCACTAACTATGGCTACACCTTC. Protein: CASSYGTNYGYTF.

The chain employs TRBV27 and TRBJ1-4; D is uncertain. Trimming took off 6 bases at V and 7 bases at J, with 12 bases between the two ends. Germline-derived CDR1 and CDR2 are MNHEY and SMNVEV (reference sequence). This CDR3 is built from 13 residues. As DNA, the CDR3 is TGTGCCAGCAGCTGGGCACTAGGTGAAAAACTGTTTTTT. This gives the protein CASSWALGEKLFF.

The rearrangement joins TRBV12-5 to TRBJ2-7; a weak D match, TRBD2 (6 bases). The CDR3 runs to 13 residues. In germline, CDR1 is LGHNT, CDR2 FRNRAP. Trimming took 2 bases from V and 4 from J, leaving 9 bases between them. Here the CDR3 reads CASGLYAGYEQYF. As DNA, the CDR3 is TGTGCTAGTGGTTTGTATGCGGGATACGAGCAGTACTTC.

The chain carries TRBV6-5 and TRBJ2-7; no definite D call. V lost 6 bases and J lost 0, with 9 bases in between. This CDR3 contains 13 residues. Looked up from germline, CDR1 is MNHEY and CDR2 is SVGAGI. The CDR3 loop reads CASRPRPSYEQYF. The CDR3 DNA follows: TGTGCCAGCAGACCTCGCCCCTCCTACGAGCAGTACTTC.

The chain combines TRBV30 with TRBJ2-1; D gene unclear. The ends were cut back, 0 bases at V and 4 bases at J, with 10 bases in the middle. The CDR3 has 14 amino acids. Germline CDR1 is GTSNPN and CDR2 is SVGIG (reference sequence). The CDR3 reads CAWSVSLGYNEQFF. In DNA form, the CDR3 reads TGTGCCTGGAGTGTTTCCCTCGGGTACAATGAGCAGTTCTTC.

This chain links TRBV29-1 with TRBJ2-1; D remains ambiguous. The CDR3 has 11 amino acids. Trimming took off 6 bases at V and 4 bases at J, with 7 bases between the two ends. Germline lookup yields CDR1 SQVTM and CDR2 ANQGSEA. CDR3 residues: CSVLTYNEQFF. In DNA, the CDR3 is TGCAGCGTCCTCACATACAATGAGCAGTTCTTC.

The chain employs TRBV19 and TRBJ1-5; TRBD1 is a possible D gene (6 bases). The CDR3 spans 16 residues. Germline V gene data show CDR1 as LNHDA and CDR2 as SQIVND (reference sequence). Between the trimmed V and J ends, which lost 2 bases and 2 bases, there was a span of 13 bases. The CDR3 DNA reads TGTGCCAGTAGTATAAACAGGGCGTCTGGCAATCAGCCCCAGCATTTT. This sequence encodes CASSINRASGNQPQHF.

V gene TRBV4-2 combines with J gene TRBJ1-5; 12 nucleotides match TRBD1. The CDR3 extends over 17 amino acids. The V segment lost 0 bases and the J segment 7 bases; nucleotides outside the gene matches: 7. CDR1 is LGHNA and CDR2 is YNFKEQ in the germline V gene. The CDR3 spells CASSQDQGQGALQPQHF. The CDR3, as DNA: TGTGCCAGCAGCCAAGATCAGGGACAGGGGGCTTTGCAGCCCCAGCATTTT.

This chain uses TRBV27 with TRBJ2-2; 14 bases fit TRBD2. The trim removed 2 bases at V and 5 bases at J, leaving 10 bases unmatched. Germline-derived CDR1 and CDR2 are MNHEY and SMNVEV (reference sequence). The CDR3 contains 19 residues. CDR3 in DNA: TGTGCCAGCAGTTTACGGACTAGCGGGAGGTTTGGGGTAACCGGGGAGCTGTTTTTT. It is translated as CASSLRTSGRFGVTGELFF.

The V gene is TRBV2, the J gene TRBJ2-3; D gene unclear. V shed 2 bases and J shed 3 bases, with 6 bases lying between them. CDR1 is SNHLY and CDR2 is FYNNEI in the germline V gene. The CDR3 spans 13 residues. This chain's CDR3 is CASSERVTDTQYF. CDR3 sequence (DNA): TGTGCCAGCAGTGAACGGGTGACAGATACGCAGTATTTT.

This clone has just a few counts. The chain joins TRBV7-9 to TRBJ1-1; D call uncertain. This CDR3 is built from 15 residues. Germline V CDR1 and CDR2: SEHNR, FQNEAQ (reference sequence). Trimming left V 2 bases short and J 5 bases short, with 15 bases between. CDR3 loop: CASSLLYARRTEAFF. The CDR3 nucleotides are TGTGCCAGCAGCTTACTCTATGCCAGGAGGACTGAAGCTTTCTTT.

The V gene is TRBV6-5, the J gene TRBJ1-1; D unclear. Trimming removed 5 bases at V and 2 bases at J, with 9 bases between. Germline V gene data show CDR1 as MNHEY and CDR2 as SVGAGI. The CDR3 spans 13 residues. The CDR3 reads CASSTTVNTEAFF. For the CDR3, the DNA is TGTGCCAGCAGTACCACTGTTAACACTGAAGCTTTCTTT.

V usage is TRBV7-8 and J usage is TRBJ1-4, with 7 bases lining up with TRBD1. The CDR3 contains 13 residues. CDR1 is SGHVS and CDR2 is FQNEAQ in the germline V gene. V was clipped by 3 bases and J by 8 bases; unmatched bases: 3. The CDR3 protein is CASSFRGGEKLFF. For the CDR3, the DNA is TGTGCCAGCAGCTTCAGGGGGGGGGAAAAACTGTTTTTT.

The chain recombines TRBV19 with TRBJ2-7, with D maybe TRBD1 (6 bases). V lost 3 bases and J 1 base, leaving 10 bases between the germline ends. The germline V gene has CDR1 LNHDA and CDR2 SQIVND (reference sequence). The CDR3 loop spans 14 amino acids. The chain's CDR3 is CASSISDSSYEQYF. DNA for the CDR3: TGTGCCAGTAGTATTTCGGACAGTTCCTACGAGCAGTACTTC. Combining the CDR3 with reference TRBV19 and TRBJ2-7 gives the whole variable domain DGGITQSPKYLFRKEGQNVTLSCEQNLNHDAMYWYRQDPGQGLRLIYYSQIVNDFQKGDIAEGYSVSREKKESFPLTVTSAQKNPTAFYLCASSISDSSYEQYFGPGTRLTVT.

This chain connects TRBV15 to TRBJ1-4; D uncertain. Trimming pared 0 bases from V and 8 bases from J, leaving 13 bases between. Per the germline V gene, CDR1 is LNHNV and CDR2 is YYDKDF (reference sequence). The CDR3 consists of 15 residues. Here the CDR3 reads CATSRELAAAEKLFF. As DNA, the CDR3 is TGTGCCACCAGCAGAGAATTAGCGGCTGCGGAAAAACTGTTTTTT.

The chain employs TRBV4-2 and TRBJ2-7, with a tentative D call TRBD2 (6 bases). Germline values: CDR1 LGHNA, CDR2 YNFKEQ. V shed 0 bases and J shed 0 bases, with 12 bases lying between them. This CDR3 spans 16 amino acids. Here the CDR3 reads CASSQDFAGSSYEQYF. CDR3 in DNA: TGTGCCAGCAGCCAAGATTTTGCGGGGAGCTCCTACGAGCAGTACTTC.

The chain carries TRBV5-4 and TRBJ2-7; no clear D gene. From germline, CDR1 is SGHNT and CDR2 YYREEE (reference sequence). Trimming stripped 2 bases from V and 3 bases from J, with 12 bases between. This CDR3 is 14 amino acids long. The CDR3 sequence: CASSFAGMDYEQYF. The CDR3 nucleotides read TGTGCCAGCAGCTTCGCTGGGATGGACTACGAGCAGTACTTC. Filled out from reference TRBV5-4 and TRBJ2-7, the complete variable domain reads ETGVTQSPTHLIKTRGQQVTLRCSSQSGHNTVSWYQQALGQGPQFIFQYYREEENGRGNFPPRFSGLQFPNYSSELNVNALELDDSALYLCASSFAGMDYEQYFGPGTRLTVT.

V is TRBV5-3 and J is TRBJ1-2; TRBD1 aligns across 7 bases. TRBV5-3 carries the ORF label, with uncertain function. The V and J ends lost 0 bases and 3 bases, in that order; junction bases with no gene match: 2. The CDR3 has 14 residues. The CDR3 here is CARSLEGADYGYTF. The CDR3 region has the DNA TGTGCCAGAAGCTTGGAGGGGGCGGACTATGGCTACACCTTC.

The CDR3 bases are TGTGCCAGCAGTTATATGCATGAGCAGTTCTTC. This gives the protein CASSYMHEQFF. V and J are TRBV12-3 or TRBV12-4 and TRBJ2-1; D uncertain. Trimming stripped 4 bases from V and 8 bases from J, with 6 bases between. This CDR3 comprises 11 residues.

In regard to this clone: Different DNA sequences within this sample yield the same CDR3. The J gene is TRBJ1-1, the V gene TRBV4-1; D call uncertain. The CDR3 length is 14 residues. The V end lost 0 bases, the J end lost 5 bases, and 10 bases lay between the germline ends. The V gene's germline CDR1 is MGHRA and CDR2 YSYEKL. The CDR3, as DNA: TGCGCCAGCAGCCAAGATACGGGAGGGACTGAAGCTTTCTTT. Translation: CASSQDTGGTEAFF.

The chain employs TRBV7-9 and TRBJ1-2, with unresolved D. The CDR3 is made up of 14 amino acids. Germline CDR1 and CDR2: SEHNR and FQNEAQ (reference sequence). Deletions cut 3 bases from V and 2 bases from J, with 10 bases between. The CDR3 nucleotides are TGTGCCAGCAGCTTTATCGCGATAAACTATGGCTACACCTTC. Translating it yields CASSFIAINYGYTF.

This chain joins TRBV4-1 and TRBJ2-2; 7 positions match TRBD1. Germline V CDR1 and CDR2: MGHRA, YSYEKL. Trimming at V came to 3 bases and at J to 9 bases, leaving 10 bases not matched to a gene. The CDR3 is made up of 15 amino acids. The CDR3 here is CASSHPGTAMRELFF. The CDR3 bases are TGCGCCAGCAGCCATCCCGGGACAGCTATGAGGGAGCTGTTTTTT.

The chain recombines TRBV6-5 with TRBJ1-4; D perhaps matches TRBD1 (6 bases). Looked up from germline, CDR1 is MNHEY and CDR2 is SVGAGI. This CDR3 comprises 13 residues. Trimming shortened V by 5 bases and J by 7 bases, and 11 bases separated the two germline ends. CDR3 in amino acids: CASSRSGVEKLFF. The CDR3 nucleotides are TGTGCCAGCAGTAGATCAGGGGTTGAAAAACTGTTTTTT.

This chain joins TRBV18 and TRBJ2-5; D could derive from TRBD1 or TRBD2 (5 bases each). Trimming pared 3 bases from V and 7 bases from J, leaving 18 bases between. This CDR3 comprises 15 residues. Looked up from germline, CDR1 is KGHSH and CDR2 is LQKENI. Here the CDR3 DNA reads TGTGCCAGCTCACCCGGGATGGGGACCCCGGGGACCCAGTACTTC. It yields the protein CASSPGMGTPGTQYF.

Only a few counts were recorded for this clone. This chain connects TRBV30 to TRBJ2-3; the match to TRBD2 covers 11 bases. CDR1 is GTSNPN, CDR2 SVGIG, per germline (reference sequence). After removal of 2 bases from V and 7 bases from J, the junction contained 2 bases not matched to a gene. This CDR3 is built from 13 residues. The CDR3 bases are TGTGCCTGGAGTACTAGCGGGGGATATACGCAGTATTTT. This codes for CAWSTSGGYTQYF.

DNA of the CDR3: TGTGCCAGCAGCACGAGCTCCTACGAGCAGTACTTC. Encoded protein: CASSTSSYEQYF. The rearrangement links TRBV7-2 to TRBJ2-7; D is uncertain. The V gene lost 5 bases and the J gene lost 0 bases, with 5 bases spanning the gap. CDR3 size: 12 residues. Germline CDR1 reads SGHTA; CDR2 reads FQGNSA.

This chain connects TRBV5-1 to TRBJ1-6; D remains ambiguous. CDR1 and CDR2 (germline): SGHRS, YFSETQ. Trimming shortened V by 0 bases and J by 9 bases, and 10 bases separated the two germline ends. This CDR3 spans 14 amino acids. CDR3 nucleotides: TGCGCCAGCAGCTTGGCCGGGTTAGGTTCACCCCTCCACTTT. It is translated as CASSLAGLGSPLHF.

This sequence joins TRBV19 and TRBJ1-1; tentatively, D is TRBD1 (5 bases). The CDR3 has 13 amino acids. Germline-derived CDR1 and CDR2 are LNHDA and SQIVND (reference sequence). V was clipped by 3 bases and J by 4 bases, with 9 bases between them. This CDR3 reads CASSITGPTEAFF. The DNA of the CDR3 is TGTGCCAGTAGTATCACAGGTCCCACTGAAGCTTTCTTT.

CDR3 in DNA: TGTGCCAGCAGCTTAGTAGGACAGGTCAATCAGCCCCAGCATTTT. This gives the protein CASSLVGQVNQPQHF. This sequence joins TRBV7-2 and TRBJ1-5; 7 bases line up with TRBD1. V dropped 1 base and J dropped 3; count of bases not matched to a gene: 3. This CDR3 has 15 amino acids. Germline V gene data show CDR1 as SGHTA and CDR2 as FQGNSA.